This T cell receptor (beta chain) appears in the sequencing data of a study of blood T cell repertoires in COVID-19. Overall study: Material from acute and convalescent COVID-19 was sourced from the United States, Italy and Spain.

CDR3 size: 14 residues. The germline V gene has CDR1 SGHDT and CDR2 YYEEEE. The V end was cut by 2 bases, the J end by 0 bases, with 6 bases between. The repertoire was sequenced with immunoSEQ multiplex PCR; TCRdb's copy has only in-frame clones and lacks some. This sample has 540,000 or so clones; roughly 91% occur once, and the top ten carry less than 9%. The chain has TRBV5-6 and TRBJ1-5; no reliable D call. Sequenced sample: peripheral blood. The source is a woman in her forties or fifties with COVID-19, enrolled during active disease. The CDR3 region is CASSLLDSNQPQHF. As DNA, the CDR3 is TGTGCCAGCAGCTTATTAGATAGCAATCAGCCCCAGCATTTT.